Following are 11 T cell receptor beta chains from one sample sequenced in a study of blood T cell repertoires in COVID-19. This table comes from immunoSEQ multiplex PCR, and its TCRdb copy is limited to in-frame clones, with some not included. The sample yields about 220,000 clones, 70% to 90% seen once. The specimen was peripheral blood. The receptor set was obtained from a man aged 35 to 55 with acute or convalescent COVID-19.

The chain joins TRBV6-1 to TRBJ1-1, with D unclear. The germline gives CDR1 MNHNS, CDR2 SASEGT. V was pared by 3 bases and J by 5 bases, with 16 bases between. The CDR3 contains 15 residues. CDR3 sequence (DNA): TGTGCCAGCAGTGACCTTAAGGGAGGGTGGACTGAAGCTTTCTTT. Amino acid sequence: CASSDLKGGWTEAFF.

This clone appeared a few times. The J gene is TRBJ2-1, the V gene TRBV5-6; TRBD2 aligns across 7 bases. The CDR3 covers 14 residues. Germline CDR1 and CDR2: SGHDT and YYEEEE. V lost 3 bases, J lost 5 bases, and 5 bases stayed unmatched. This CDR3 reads CASSWAGVHNEQFF. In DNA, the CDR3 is TGTGCCAGCAGCTGGGCGGGGGTCCACAATGAGCAGTTCTTC.

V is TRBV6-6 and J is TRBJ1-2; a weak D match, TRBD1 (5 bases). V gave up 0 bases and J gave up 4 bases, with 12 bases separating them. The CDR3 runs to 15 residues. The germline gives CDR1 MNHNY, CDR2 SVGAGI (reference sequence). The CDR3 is CASSYSYGGTYGYTF. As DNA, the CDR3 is TGTGCCAGCAGTTACTCGTACGGGGGGACCTATGGCTACACCTTC.

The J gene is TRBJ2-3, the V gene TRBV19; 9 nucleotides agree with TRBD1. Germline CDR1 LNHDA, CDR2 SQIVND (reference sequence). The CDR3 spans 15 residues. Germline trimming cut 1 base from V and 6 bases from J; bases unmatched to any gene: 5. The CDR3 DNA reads TGTGCCAGTAGTATAGTGGGGACAGGGAGCGATACGCAGTATTTT. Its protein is CASSIVGTGSDTQYF. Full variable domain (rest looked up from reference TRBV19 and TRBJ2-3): DGGITQSPKYLFRKEGQNVTLSCEQNLNHDAMYWYRQDPGQGLRLIYYSQIVNDFQKGDIAEGYSVSREKKESFPLTVTSAQKNPTAFYLCASSIVGTGSDTQYFGPGTRLTVL.

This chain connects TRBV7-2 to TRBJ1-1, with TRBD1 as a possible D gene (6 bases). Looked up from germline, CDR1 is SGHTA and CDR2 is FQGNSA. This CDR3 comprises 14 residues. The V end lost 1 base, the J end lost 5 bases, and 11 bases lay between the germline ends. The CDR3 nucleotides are TGTGCCAGCAGCTTAGAGGTCAGGGGAACTGAAGCTTTCTTT. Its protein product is CASSLEVRGTEAFF.

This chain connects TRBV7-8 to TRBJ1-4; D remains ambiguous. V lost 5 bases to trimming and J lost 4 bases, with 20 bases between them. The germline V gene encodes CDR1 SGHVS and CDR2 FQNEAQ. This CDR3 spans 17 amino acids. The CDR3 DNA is TGTGCCAGCAGCGTGCAGCTTTCAGGTTATTTTAATGAAAAACTGTTTTTT. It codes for CASSVQLSGYFNEKLFF.

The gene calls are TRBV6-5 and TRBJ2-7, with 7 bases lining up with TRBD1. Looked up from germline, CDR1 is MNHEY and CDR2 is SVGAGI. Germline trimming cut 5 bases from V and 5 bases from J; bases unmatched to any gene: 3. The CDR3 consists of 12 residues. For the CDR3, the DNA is TGTGCCAGCAGTACTACAGGGGACGAGCAGTACTTC. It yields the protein CASSTTGDEQYF.

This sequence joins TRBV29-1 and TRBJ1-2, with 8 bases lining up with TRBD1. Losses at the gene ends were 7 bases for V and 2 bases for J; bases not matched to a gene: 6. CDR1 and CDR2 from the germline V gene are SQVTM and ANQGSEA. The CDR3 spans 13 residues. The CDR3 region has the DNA TGCAGCGGAGGACAGGGTTCAAACTATGGCTACACCTTC. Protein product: CSGGQGSNYGYTF. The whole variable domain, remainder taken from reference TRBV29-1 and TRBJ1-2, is SAVISQKPSRDICQRGTSLTIQCQVDSQVTMMFWYRQQPGQSLTLIATANQGSEATYESGFVIDKFPISRPNLTFSTLTVSNMSPEDSSIYLCSGGQGSNYGYTFGSGTRLTVV.

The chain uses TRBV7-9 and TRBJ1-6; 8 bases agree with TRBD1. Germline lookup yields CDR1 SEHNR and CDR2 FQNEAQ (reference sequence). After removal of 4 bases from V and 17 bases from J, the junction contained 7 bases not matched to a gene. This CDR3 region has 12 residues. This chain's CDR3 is CASSSTGQGIHF. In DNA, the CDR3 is TGTGCCAGCAGCTCAACCGGACAGGGCATCCACTTT.

CDR3 DNA sequence: TGTGCCAGCAGTTTAGGTCCCCTTTATGGCTACACCTTC. It yields the protein CASSLGPLYGYTF. The rearrangement joins TRBV12-3 or TRBV12-4 to TRBJ1-2; D not resolved. This CDR3 region has 13 residues. V was pared by 1 base and J by 5 bases, with 8 bases between.

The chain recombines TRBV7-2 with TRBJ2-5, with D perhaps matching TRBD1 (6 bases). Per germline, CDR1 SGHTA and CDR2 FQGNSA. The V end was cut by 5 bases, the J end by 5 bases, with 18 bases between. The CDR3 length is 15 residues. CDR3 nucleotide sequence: TGTGCCAGCAGCCTACGGGACATCACCTGGGAGACCCAGTACTTC. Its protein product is CASSLRDITWETQYF.